This T cell receptor beta chain was retrieved from a study of T cell repertoires in aging, cancer and after chemotherapy. As for the study in general: Donor ages fell into six groups from 30 or younger up to 70 or older. General observations from the study: Median generation probability rose over the chemotherapy interval in each cancer cohort, suggesting rebound thymic output. Untreated cancer patients had significantly lower blood TCR diversity than age-matched healthy donors.

Multiplex touch-down PCR with TRB-A/B primers amplified rearranged V-D-J TRB sequences. TCRdb reprocessed the multiplex PCR reads with MiXCR, giving one entry per CDR3 protein. The sample yields approximately 20,000 distinct CDR3 sequences, approximately 40% seen once. The template was genomic DNA from peripheral blood, not RNA. After removal of 2 bases from V and 4 bases from J, the junction contained 5 bases not matched to a gene. The CDR3 contains 15 residues. Germline loops: CDR1 GTSNPN, CDR2 SVGIG (reference sequence). This clonotype is labeled medium-sized. Its antigen remains unknown. The material sequenced was blood. This chain uses TRBV30 with TRBJ2-2; 9 nucleotides line up with TRBD1. This receptor was identified in a human donor with a solid tumor. This chain's CDR3 is CAWSKQGAGTGELFF. DNA of the CDR3: TGTGCCTGGAGTAAACAGGGGGCAGGCACCGGGGAGCTGTTTTTT.